Listed below are T cell receptor beta chains from one sample, sequenced in a study of Ad26.COV2.S vaccination and SARS-CoV-2 variants. The protocol was immunoSEQ multiplex PCR, while the TCRdb copy is restricted to in-frame clones and leaves out a portion. The sample records some 350,000 clones, about 91% being singletons. The sample was peripheral blood, taken after recovery from COVID-19. The origin of the receptors is a human donor who had recovered from COVID-19. Both conserved end residues are part of each CDR3. A D gene is named only where the DNA matches it firmly. Clone size, where shown, is once, few, many, or a class for clones that have expanded.

cdr3_nt | cdr3_aa | clone_size | j_call | d_call | v_call
TGTGCTAGTGGTTTGGTACTTAGGGTATCTGGAAACACCATATATTTT | CASGLVLRVSGNTIYF | few | TRBJ1-3 | . | TRBV12-5
TGTGCCAGCAGGGGGGACAGGGCAATGGGGGAGCAGTACTTC | CASRGDRAMGEQYF | . | TRBJ2-7 | TRBD1 | TRBV25-1
TGCGCCAGCAGCTTCATAGGGGGGGTAGTCCAAGAGACCCAGTACTTC | CASSFIGGVVQETQYF | . | TRBJ2-5 | . | TRBV5-1
TGTGCCAGCAGTGCCCGACTGACTAGCGGGCGCTCCTACAATGAGCAGTTCTTC | CASSARLTSGRSYNEQFF | . | TRBJ2-1 | TRBD2 | TRBV2
TGCGCCAGCAGCACGGGACAGAAAGAGACCCAGTACTTC | CASSTGQKETQYF | . | TRBJ2-5 | TRBD1 | TRBV5-1
TGTGCCAGTAGTATAGATCAATACCGCTACGAGCAGTACTTC | CASSIDQYRYEQYF | . | TRBJ2-7 | . | TRBV19
TGTGCCAGCAGCCAGAAGACCGGATCTGGAAACACCATATATTTT | CASSQKTGSGNTIYF | . | TRBJ1-3 | . | TRBV4-2
TGTGCCAGCAGAAGGCAGGATAATTCACCCCTCCACTTT | CASRRQDNSPLHF | . | TRBJ1-6 | . | TRBV19
TGCGCCAGCAGCCAAGATGACATCCGGATGGTCCGGGATACGCAGTATTTT | CASSQDDIRMVRDTQYF | . | TRBJ2-3 | . | TRBV4-1
TGTGCCAGCAGCTTAATGCAGGGGCGTGGAAAACTGTTTTTT | CASSLMQGRGKLFF | . | TRBJ1-4 | . | TRBV7-2
TGTGCCAGCAGTTTACTCCGGGGTCGGAACACTGAAGCTTTCTTT | CASSLLRGRNTEAFF | . | TRBJ1-1 | . | TRBV27
TGTGCCAGCAGCTTAGTTAGCTTAGGCCAAGAGACCCAGTACTTC | CASSLVSLGQETQYF | . | TRBJ2-5 | . | TRBV11-2
TGTGCCAGCATAAGGGTTGAAGGCACTGAAGCTTTCTTT | CASIRVEGTEAFF | few | TRBJ1-1 | . | TRBV6-6
TGTGCTAGTGGTTTGTCCCGGGGAAACGAGCAGTACTTC | CASGLSRGNEQYF | . | TRBJ2-7 | . | TRBV12-5
TGTGCCAGCAGCTTAACTCTCGGGACAGGGGATCGCGAGCAGTACTTC | CASSLTLGTGDREQYF | . | TRBJ2-7 | TRBD1 | TRBV11-2
TGTGCCAGCAGCCCTACCGACAGATCGAACACTGAAGCTTTCTTT | CASSPTDRSNTEAFF | . | TRBJ1-1 | . | TRBV7-8
TGTGCCAGCAGCGAAGGGAGTTGGGAGACCCAGTACTTC | CASSEGSWETQYF | . | TRBJ2-5 | . | TRBV3-1/TRBV3-2
TGTGCCAGCAGTTTAATCCTCCAGCCCCAGCATTTT | CASSLILQPQHF | . | TRBJ1-5 | . | TRBV12-3/TRBV12-4
TGTGCCAGCACAAGGACAGGGAACACTGAAGCTTTCTTT | CASTRTGNTEAFF | . | TRBJ1-1 | TRBD1 | TRBV12-3/TRBV12-4
TGTGCCAGCAGCCGGAACCAAGGCGTCGATGAGCAGTTCTTC | CASSRNQGVDEQFF | . | TRBJ2-1 | . | TRBV7-2
TGTGCCAGCAACTCCCAACCGGGGGCTTACACCGGGGAGCTGTTTTTT | CASNSQPGAYTGELFF | . | TRBJ2-2 | . | TRBV9
TGCGCCAGCAGCTTGTCTGCGGCCCAAGAGACCCAGTACTTC | CASSLSAAQETQYF | . | TRBJ2-5 | . | TRBV5-1
TGTGCCAGCAGTTACTCGGGACATAGCAATCAGCCCCAGCATTTT | CASSYSGHSNQPQHF | . | TRBJ1-5 | . | TRBV6-5
TGTGCCAGCAGTACCCTTCCCGGGGCTAACTATGGCTACACCTTC | CASSTLPGANYGYTF | . | TRBJ1-2 | . | TRBV6-5